This entry concerns a single T cell receptor (beta chain). Its antigen remains unidentified. The germline V and J ends were trimmed by 3 bases and 0 bases, with 9 bases remaining between them. CDR3 length equals 14 residues. In germline, CDR1 is MDHEN, CDR2 SYDVKM. This specimen comes from a study of beta chain features in type 1 diabetes. Study results and caveats: Among all four CD4+ subsets, Type 1 diabetes patients had TCRB CDR3s that were moderately but significantly shorter. A PCR bias possibly favoring shorter templates would apply equally to patients and controls. Sequencing used cDNA, and cells with high TCR expression could therefore be over-represented.

Reverse transcribing all isolated RNA meant expressed TCRB transcripts were sequenced. The method was immunoSEQ multiplex PCR; TCRdb's version includes in-frame clones alone and lacks a portion of them. The data show 400,000 or so clones, roughly an eighth seen once. CD4+ cells of the naive, central memory, regulatory and stem cell-like memory types were sorted via CD45RO/CCR7/CD25/CD127/CD95/CD27. The source of this sequence is a woman aged 18-29 years with type 1 diabetes. The chain carries TRBV28 and TRBJ2-7; TRBD2 is a possible D gene (6 bases). The specimen was naive CD4+ T cells from blood. The CDR3 bases are TGTGCCAGCAGTTTGGACTACCGCTCCTACGAGCAGTACTTC. Its translation is CASSLDYRSYEQYF. Together with reference TRBV28 and TRBJ2-7, the CDR3 gives the full variable domain: DVKVTQSSRYLVKRTGEKVFLECVQDMDHENMFWYRQDPGLGLRLIYFSYDVKMKEKGDIPEGYSVSREKKERFSLILESASTNQTSMYLCASSLDYRSYEQYFGPGTRLTVT.